There are many counts of the clone carrying this T cell receptor (beta chain). Its antigen is currently unknown. The time point: persistent/refractory GD, antithyroid drugs over 5 years with positive TRAb. The TCR library was prepared using RNA isolated from PBMCs. The patients were drawn from one endocrinology department in Xi'an, China. Through Arm-PCR of CDR3 regions and iRepertoire HTBI primers, TCR beta libraries were built. TCRdb reprocessed the multiplex PCR reads via MiXCR and lists one record per CDR3 protein. The data contain more than 650,000 distinct CDR3 sequences, about 30% of them singletons. This record belongs to a study of regulatory T cells in long-lasting Graves disease. Turning to the study itself: Treatment with antithyroid drugs for over 5 years, together with positive TSH receptor antibodies, meant persistent Graves' disease. General study findings and limits: The persistent group shared 2,741 public clonotypes, more than the approximately 890 shared by new patients. Newly diagnosed Graves' patients exceeded persistent ones in TCR diversity.

CDR1 and CDR2 from the germline V gene are SGHAT and FQNNGV. CDR3 length: 12 amino acids. Trimming left V 8 bases short and J 6 bases short, with 13 bases between. The source was peripheral blood mononuclear cells (PBMCs), collected when the disease was refractory, from a patient treated with antithyroid drugs. The sequence came from a female donor with Graves disease. This chain joins TRBV11-2 and TRBJ1-1; TRBD1 is a possible D gene (5 bases). The CDR3 is CASGLGESEAFF. The CDR3 DNA sequence: TGTGCCAGCGGACTGGGGGAGTCTGAAGCTTTCTTT.